This T cell receptor (beta chain) is from a study of blood T cell repertoires in COVID-19 (dated by TCRdb to the early 2020s). Regarding the study in general: The collaborator samples originated in the United States, Italy and Spain and spanned the acute and convalescent phases of COVID-19. The material from the prospective study consisted of cDNA or gDNA derived from T cells, B-cell-depleted T cells, or PBMCs. The dataset comprised deeply sampled blood TCRbeta repertoires from subjects exposed to, actively infected with, or recovered from COVID-19. The repertoires were released in a freely available public database meant as a resource for research on the immune response to SARS-CoV-2. Samples came from the ongoing ImmuneRACE study (first 160 participants) plus 1,254 subjects from 6 global collaborators. Nearly every sample came with metadata listing a de-identified subject ID, COVID-19 status, age in years and sex. HLA class I and class II types, where available, came from metadata supplied by the sample provider rather than from assay-based typing. On the study overall, not on this receptor specifically: Clinical and demographic metadata were provided uncurated, with the amount varying by source and participant.

About this clone: Which antigen it targets is not known. Per-base quality was not reported, and no clone a single base away is much larger than it.

The immunoSEQ Assay, a bias-controlled multiplex PCR, was used to amplify TCRbeta CDR3 regions from genomic DNA. The study's processing was this. The number of nucleated cells in each sample was estimated by amplification of reference gene primers within the assay. To quantify the absolute abundance of each unique TCRbeta CDR3 rearrangement, sequence reads were collapsed and filtered. Productive Simpson clonality was computed per sample as the square root of Simpson's diversity index over productive rearrangements. Sourced from immuneACCESS, this table was stored by TCRdb with only in-frame sequences that have V and J called. A share of the clones is absent; for the studies checked, an unresolved V gene accounts for under half, and the remainder has no known explanation. V, J and clone size are taken as reported in that table, and D and trimming were inferred from the DNA itself. This sample has around 120,000 clones in its table, and around 66% of those were observed once. The ten largest clonotypes hold around 6.3% of the sample.

The germline V gene (reference sequence) specifies LGHDT as CDR1 and YNNKEL as CDR2. Trimming leaves V shorter by 6 bases and J shorter by 5 bases, with the junction holding 9 bases beyond the gene matches. The cysteine opens and the phenylalanine closes a CDR3 of 14 amino acids. Here the CDR3 DNA is all that survives: 42 bases in frame from base 1. Each collaborating institution followed its own protocols to collect whole blood in K2EDTA tubes. For TCRbeta analysis, collaborators shipped samples in one of three forms: frozen whole blood, isolated PBMCs, or DNA extracted from either of those sample types.

The material sequenced was peripheral blood. The receptor's source is a man older than 75 with acute or convalescent COVID-19. The rearranged segments are TRBV3-1 (or the pseudogene TRBV3-2) and TRBJ1-2; 7 middle bases align to TRBD1. The CDR3 is CASSQRQGRYGYTF. The DNA sequence follows: TGTGCCAGCAGTCAACGACAGGGTCGTTATGGCTACACCTTC.